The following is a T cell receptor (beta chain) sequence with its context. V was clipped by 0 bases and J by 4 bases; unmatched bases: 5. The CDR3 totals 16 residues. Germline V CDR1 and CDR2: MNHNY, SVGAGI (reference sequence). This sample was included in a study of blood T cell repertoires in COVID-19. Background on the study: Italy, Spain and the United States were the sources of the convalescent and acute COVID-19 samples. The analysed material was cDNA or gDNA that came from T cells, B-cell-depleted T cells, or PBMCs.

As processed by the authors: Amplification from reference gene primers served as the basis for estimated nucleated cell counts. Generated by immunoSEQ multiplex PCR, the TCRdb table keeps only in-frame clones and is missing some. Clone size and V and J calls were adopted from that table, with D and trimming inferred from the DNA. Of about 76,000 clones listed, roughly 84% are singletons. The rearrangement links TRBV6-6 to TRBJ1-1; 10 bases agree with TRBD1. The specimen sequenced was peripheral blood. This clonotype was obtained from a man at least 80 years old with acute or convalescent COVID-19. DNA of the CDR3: TGTGCCAGCAGTTACTCCGGGGACAGGGGCGGCACTGAAGCTTTCTTT. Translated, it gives CASSYSGDRGGTEAFF.